The next 5 T cell receptor beta chains were all read from a single sample in a study of shared clonotypes between healthy human individuals. Clones were read by immunoSEQ multiplex PCR, and TCRdb kept only the in-frame ones, dropping some. This table has 950,000 to 1,300,000 clones, around four fifths appearing once. The sequenced material came from memory CD4+ T cells sorted from blood. Subset of the sample: CD45RA-negative fraction. These TCRs come from a man aged 18-30 years in good health.

The J gene is TRBJ1-3, the V gene TRBV4-3; 7 bases agree with TRBD1. J lost 3 bases, V lost 0 bases, and 14 bases had no gene match. CDR1 and CDR2 from the germline V gene are LGHNA and YSLEER. The CDR3 length is 19 residues. CDR3: CASSQEGVLTGLSGNTIYF. CDR3 sequence (DNA): TGCGCCAGCAGCCAAGAAGGGGTTCTGACAGGGCTGAGTGGAAACACCATATATTTT.

This clone has only one observation. CDR3 bases: TGCGCCAGCATCAGGGCAGAAGGAGAGACCCAGTACTTC. Translated: CASIRAEGETQYF. The V call is TRBV5-1, the J call TRBJ2-5, with a possible D match to TRBD1 (5 bases). CDR1 and CDR2 (germline): SGHRS, YFSETQ. Trimming removed 6 bases at V and 4 bases at J, with 13 bases between. The CDR3 totals 13 residues.

This chain links TRBV18 with TRBJ1-2; D possibly corresponds to TRBD1 (6 bases). CDR1 KGHSH and CDR2 LQKENI come from the germline V gene. V shed 1 base and J shed 4 bases, with 10 bases lying between them. This CDR3 comprises 14 residues. The CDR3 reads CASSPLGQTYGYTF. CDR3 nucleotide sequence: TGTGCCAGCTCACCACTAGGACAGACCTATGGCTACACCTTC.

This clone has a single count. The chain carries TRBV5-8 and TRBJ1-5; tentatively, D is TRBD1 (6 bases). The CDR3 runs 17 residues. CDR1 and CDR2 (germline): SGHTS, YDEGEE. V was cut by 0 bases and J by 3 bases, with 16 bases left in between. The DNA for the CDR3 is TGTGCCAGCAGCTTGGCCTGGGGGGCCCGGGACAATCAGCCCCAGCATTTT. Its translation is CASSLAWGARDNQPQHF.

V usage is TRBV4-3 and J usage is TRBJ2-5, with 10 bases that match TRBD1. The CDR3 consists of 15 residues. Looked up from germline, CDR1 is LGHNA and CDR2 is YSLEER. With V trimmed by 5 bases and J by 4 bases, 7 bases remained unmatched. The CDR3 region has the DNA TGCGCCAGCAGCTATGGACAGGGGGTAGGAGAGACCCAGTACTTC. Residues: CASSYGQGVGETQYF.